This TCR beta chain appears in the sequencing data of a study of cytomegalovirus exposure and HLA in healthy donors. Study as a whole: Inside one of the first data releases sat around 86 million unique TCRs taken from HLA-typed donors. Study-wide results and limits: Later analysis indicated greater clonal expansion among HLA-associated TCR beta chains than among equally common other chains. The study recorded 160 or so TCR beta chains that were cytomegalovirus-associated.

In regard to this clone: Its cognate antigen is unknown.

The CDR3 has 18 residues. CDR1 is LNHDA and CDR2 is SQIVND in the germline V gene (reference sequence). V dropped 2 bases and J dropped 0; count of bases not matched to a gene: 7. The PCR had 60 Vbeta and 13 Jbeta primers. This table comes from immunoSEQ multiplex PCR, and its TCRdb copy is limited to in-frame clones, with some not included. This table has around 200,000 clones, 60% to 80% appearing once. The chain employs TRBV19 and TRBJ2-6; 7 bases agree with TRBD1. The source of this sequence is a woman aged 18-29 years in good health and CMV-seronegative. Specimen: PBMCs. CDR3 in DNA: TGTGCCAGTAGTATATCCACCGGGACAGTCTCTGGGGCCAACGTCCTGACTTTC. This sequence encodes CASSISTGTVSGANVLTF.